These T cell receptor beta chains were read from a single sample in a study of shared clonotypes between healthy human individuals. TCRdb keeps only in-frame clones here, not all; method: immunoSEQ multiplex PCR. The table shows approximately 620,000 clones, with roughly 97% occurring only once. Sample: naive CD4+ T cells sorted from blood. The receptors here all came from a woman aged 25 to 39 in good health. Each CDR3 is given with its conserved first and last residue. A D gene is named only where the DNA matches it firmly.

j_call	d_call	v_call	cdr3_aa	cdr3_nt
TRBJ2-7	TRBD2	TRBV5-4	CASSSTSGSYEQYF	TGTGCCAGCAGCTCCACTAGCGGGAGTTACGAGCAGTACTTC
TRBJ2-1	.	TRBV7-9	CASSSGDRQFF	TGTGCCAGCAGCTCCGGGGACCGGCAGTTCTTC
TRBJ2-1	.	TRBV19	CASSISGAVYNEQFF	TGTGCCAGTAGTATTAGCGGAGCCGTATACAATGAGCAGTTCTTC
TRBJ2-4	TRBD2	TRBV7-9	CASSSPGLAGGIAKNIQYF	TGTGCCAGCAGCTCTCCGGGACTAGCGGGAGGAATAGCCAAAAACATTCAGTACTTC
TRBJ2-5	TRBD2	TRBV7-2	CASSSLWGGRVETQYF	TGTGCCAGCAGCTCCCTTTGGGGCGGGAGGGTTGAGACCCAGTACTTC
TRBJ2-3	TRBD2	TRBV6-6	CASSYGSGGSTDTQYF	TGTGCCAGCAGTTACGGGTCGGGCGGGAGTACAGATACGCAGTATTTT
TRBJ1-1	TRBD1	TRBV5-1	CASSTGLTYMDTEAFF	TGCGCCAGCTCGACAGGGTTGACTTATATGGACACTGAAGCTTTCTTT
TRBJ2-2	TRBD2	TRBV4-1	CASSYLAGAEITGELFF	TGCGCCAGCAGCTACCTAGCGGGAGCAGAAATCACCGGGGAGCTGTTTTTT
TRBJ2-7	.	TRBV6-1	CASKPGLNYEQYF	TGTGCCAGCAAACCGGGCCTTAACTACGAGCAGTACTTC
TRBJ2-1	TRBD2	TRBV7-2	CASSLARTSVIF	TGTGCCAGCAGCTTAGCAAGGACTAGCGTCATCTTC
TRBJ2-5	.	TRBV25-1	CASSEYNRYQETQYF	TGTGCCAGCAGTGAATATAACCGGTACCAAGAGACCCAGTACTTC
TRBJ2-3	TRBD2	TRBV7-9	CASSRTSGRQYF	TGTGCCAGCAGCCGTACTAGCGGGAGGCAGTATTTT
TRBJ1-2	.	TRBV7-9	CASSLESNYGYTF	TGTGCCAGCAGCTTAGAGTCCAACTATGGCTACACCTTC
TRBJ2-2	TRBD2	TRBV5-1	CASNPSGITGELFF	TGCGCCAGCAACCCTAGCGGAATCACCGGGGAGCTGTTTTTT
TRBJ2-7	.	TRBV18	CASSTRGGLRSYEQYF	TGTGCCAGCTCAACACGTGGGGGTCTTCGTTCCTACGAGCAGTACTTC
TRBJ2-2	.	TRBV2	CASSESGVGELFF	TGTGCCAGCAGTGAAAGCGGTGTCGGGGAGCTGTTTTTT
TRBJ2-7	.	TRBV11-1	CASSLSSGQYEQYF	TGTGCCAGCAGCTTGTCGTCCGGCCAGTACGAGCAGTACTTC